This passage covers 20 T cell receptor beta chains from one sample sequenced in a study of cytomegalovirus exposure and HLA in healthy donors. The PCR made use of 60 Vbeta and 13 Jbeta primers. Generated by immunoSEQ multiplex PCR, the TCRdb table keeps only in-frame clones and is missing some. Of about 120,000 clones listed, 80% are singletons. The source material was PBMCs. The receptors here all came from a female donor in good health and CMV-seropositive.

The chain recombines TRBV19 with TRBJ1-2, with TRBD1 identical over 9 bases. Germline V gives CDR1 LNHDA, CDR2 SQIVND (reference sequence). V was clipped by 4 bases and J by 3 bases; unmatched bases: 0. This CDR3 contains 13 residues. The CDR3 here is CASSRQGDYGYTF. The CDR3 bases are TGTGCCAGTAGTAGACAGGGGGACTATGGCTACACCTTC.

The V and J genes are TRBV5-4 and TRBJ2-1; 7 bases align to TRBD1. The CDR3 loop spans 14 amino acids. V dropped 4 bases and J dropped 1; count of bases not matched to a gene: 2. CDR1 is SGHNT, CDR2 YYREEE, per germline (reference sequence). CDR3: CASSQQGSYNEQFF. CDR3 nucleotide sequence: TGTGCCAGCAGCCAACAGGGGTCCTACAATGAGCAGTTCTTC.

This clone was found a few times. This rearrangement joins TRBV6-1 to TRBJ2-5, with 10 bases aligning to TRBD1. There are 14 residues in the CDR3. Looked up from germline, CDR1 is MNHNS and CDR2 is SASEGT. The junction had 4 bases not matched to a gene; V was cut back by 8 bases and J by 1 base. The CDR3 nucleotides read TGTGCCAGCTCCCGGGACAGGGGCCAAGAGACCCAGTACTTC. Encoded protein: CASSRDRGQETQYF.

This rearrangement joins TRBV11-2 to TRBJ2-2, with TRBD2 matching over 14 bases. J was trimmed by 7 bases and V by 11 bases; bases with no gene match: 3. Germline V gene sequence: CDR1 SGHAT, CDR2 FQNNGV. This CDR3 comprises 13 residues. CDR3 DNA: TGTGCCGGAGGGACTAGCGGGAGCGGGGAGCTGTTTTTT. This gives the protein CAGGTSGSGELFF.

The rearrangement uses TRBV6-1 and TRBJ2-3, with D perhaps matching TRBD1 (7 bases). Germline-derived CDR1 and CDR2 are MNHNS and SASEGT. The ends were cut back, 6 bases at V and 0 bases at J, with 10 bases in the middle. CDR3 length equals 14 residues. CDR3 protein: CASRSGGSTDTQYF. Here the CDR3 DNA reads TGTGCCAGCAGATCAGGGGGGAGCACAGATACGCAGTATTTT.

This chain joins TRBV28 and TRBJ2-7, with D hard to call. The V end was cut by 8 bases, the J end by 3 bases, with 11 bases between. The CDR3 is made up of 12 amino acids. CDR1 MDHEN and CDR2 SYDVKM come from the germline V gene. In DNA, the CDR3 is TGTGCCAGCTACTCGTCCGACTACGAGCAGTACTTC. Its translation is CASYSSDYEQYF.

CDR3 protein: CASSETAYEQYF. CDR3 coding DNA: TGTGCCAGCAGCGAGACAGCCTACGAGCAGTACTTC. The rearrangement links TRBV2 to TRBJ2-7; a weak D match, TRBD1 (5 bases). Germline V lookup: CDR1 SNHLY, CDR2 FYNNEI. The CDR3 has 12 residues. V was trimmed by 6 bases and J by 2 bases, leaving 8 bases between them.

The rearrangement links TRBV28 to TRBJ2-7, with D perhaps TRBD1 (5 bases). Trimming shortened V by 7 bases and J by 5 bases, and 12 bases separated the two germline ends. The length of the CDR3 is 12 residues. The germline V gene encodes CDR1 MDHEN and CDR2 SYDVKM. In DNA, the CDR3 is TGTGCCAGCAACCCCCAGGGTCACGAGCAGTACTTC. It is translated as CASNPQGHEQYF.

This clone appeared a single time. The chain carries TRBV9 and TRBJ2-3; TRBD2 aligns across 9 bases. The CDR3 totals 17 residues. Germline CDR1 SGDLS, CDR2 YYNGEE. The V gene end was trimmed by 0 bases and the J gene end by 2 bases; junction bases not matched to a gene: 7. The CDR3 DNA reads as TGTGCCAGCAGCGTAGGTGGCGGGGGGGGCGTCACAGATACGCAGTATTTT. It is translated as CASSVGGGGGVTDTQYF.

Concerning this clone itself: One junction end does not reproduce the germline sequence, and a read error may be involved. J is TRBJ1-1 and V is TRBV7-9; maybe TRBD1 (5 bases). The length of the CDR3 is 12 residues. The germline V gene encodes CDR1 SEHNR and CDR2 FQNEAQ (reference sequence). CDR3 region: CSSTIGATEAFF. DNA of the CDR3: TGTTCCAGCACCATTGGGGCCACTGAAGCTTTCTTT.

CDR3: CARWGGNGYTF. The CDR3 DNA sequence: TGTGCCCGGTGGGGGGGCAATGGCTACACCTTC. The chain couples TRBV28 to TRBJ1-2; D possibly corresponds to TRBD1 (6 bases). Germline CDR1 reads MDHEN; CDR2 reads SYDVKM. With 11 bases removed from V and 6 bases from J, the gap between germline ends came to 13 bases. CDR3 length: 11 residues.

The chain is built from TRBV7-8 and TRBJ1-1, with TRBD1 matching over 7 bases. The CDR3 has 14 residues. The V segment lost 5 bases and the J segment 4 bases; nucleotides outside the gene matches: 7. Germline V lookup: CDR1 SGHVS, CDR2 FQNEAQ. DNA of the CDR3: TGTGCCAGCAGCCAACGACAGGGACGCACTGAAGCTTTCTTT. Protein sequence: CASSQRQGRTEAFF.

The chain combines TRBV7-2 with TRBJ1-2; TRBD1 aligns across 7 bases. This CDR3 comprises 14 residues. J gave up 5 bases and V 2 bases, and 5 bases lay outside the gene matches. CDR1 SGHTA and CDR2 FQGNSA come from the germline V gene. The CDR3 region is CASSLLGTDYGYTF. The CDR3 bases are TGTGCCAGCAGCTTACTCGGGACAGATTATGGCTACACCTTC.

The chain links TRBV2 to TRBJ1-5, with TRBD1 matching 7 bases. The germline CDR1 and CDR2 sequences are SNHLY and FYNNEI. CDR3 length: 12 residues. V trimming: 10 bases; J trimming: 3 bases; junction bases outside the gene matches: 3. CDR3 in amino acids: CATGGDNQPQHF. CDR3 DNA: TGTGCCACAGGGGGTGACAATCAGCCCCAGCATTTT.

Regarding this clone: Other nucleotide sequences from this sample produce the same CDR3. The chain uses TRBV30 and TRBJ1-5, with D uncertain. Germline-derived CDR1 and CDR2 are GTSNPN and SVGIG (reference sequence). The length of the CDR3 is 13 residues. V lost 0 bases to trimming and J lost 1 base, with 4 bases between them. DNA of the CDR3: TGTGCCTGGAGTGTACTCAGCAATCAGCCCCAGCATTTT. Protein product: CAWSVLSNQPQHF.

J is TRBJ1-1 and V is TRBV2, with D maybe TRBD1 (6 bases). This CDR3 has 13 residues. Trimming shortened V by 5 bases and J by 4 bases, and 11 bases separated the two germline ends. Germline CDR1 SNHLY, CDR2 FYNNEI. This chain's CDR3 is CASSLQGFTEAFF. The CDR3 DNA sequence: TGTGCCAGCAGTCTACAGGGATTCACTGAAGCTTTCTTT.

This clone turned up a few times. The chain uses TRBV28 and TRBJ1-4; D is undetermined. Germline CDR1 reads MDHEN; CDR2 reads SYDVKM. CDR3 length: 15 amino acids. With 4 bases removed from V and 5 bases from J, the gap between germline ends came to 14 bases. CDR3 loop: CASSSSSLENEKLFF. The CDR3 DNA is TGTGCCAGCAGTTCCTCCTCCCTGGAGAATGAAAAACTGTTTTTT.

The CDR3 protein is CASSVTGEGGYEQYF. The CDR3 DNA sequence: TGCGCCAGCAGCGTTACAGGGGAAGGCGGCTACGAGCAGTACTTC. The gene calls are TRBV5-1 and TRBJ2-7; TRBD1 aligns across 7 bases. The V segment lost 4 bases and the J segment 3 bases; nucleotides outside the gene matches: 10. This CDR3 spans 15 amino acids. Germline-derived CDR1 and CDR2 are SGHRS and YFSETQ.

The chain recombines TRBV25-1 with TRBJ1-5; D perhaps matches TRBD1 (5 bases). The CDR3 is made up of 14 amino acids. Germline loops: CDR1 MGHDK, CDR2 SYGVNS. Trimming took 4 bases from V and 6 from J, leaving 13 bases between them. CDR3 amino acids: CASSGPGLTQPQHF. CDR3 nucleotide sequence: TGTGCCAGCAGTGGACCGGGACTAACTCAGCCCCAGCATTTT.

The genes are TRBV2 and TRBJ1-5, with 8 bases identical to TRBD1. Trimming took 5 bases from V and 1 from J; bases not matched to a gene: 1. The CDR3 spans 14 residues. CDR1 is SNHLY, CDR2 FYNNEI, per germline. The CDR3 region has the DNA TGTGCCAGCAGTCGGGACAGGAGCAATCAGCCCCAGCATTTT. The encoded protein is CASSRDRSNQPQHF.